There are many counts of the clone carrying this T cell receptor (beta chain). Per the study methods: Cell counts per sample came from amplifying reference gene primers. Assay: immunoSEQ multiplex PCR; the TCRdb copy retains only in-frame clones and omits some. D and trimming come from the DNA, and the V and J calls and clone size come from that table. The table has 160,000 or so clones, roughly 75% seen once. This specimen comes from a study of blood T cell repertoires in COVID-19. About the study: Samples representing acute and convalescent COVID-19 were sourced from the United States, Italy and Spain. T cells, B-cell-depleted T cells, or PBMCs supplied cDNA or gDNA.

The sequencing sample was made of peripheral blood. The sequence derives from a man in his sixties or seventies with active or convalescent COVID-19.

The DNA of the CDR3 is TGTGCCAGCATTAACAGACAGGGGGCACTATATGGCTACACCTTC. Protein sequence: CASINRQGALYGYTF. The V and J genes are TRBV6-5 and TRBJ1-2; 10 bases agree with TRBD1. Germline V gene sequence: CDR1 MNHEY, CDR2 SVGAGI. V shed 7 bases, J shed 5 bases, and the junction held 10 bases outside the gene matches. This CDR3 comprises 15 residues.